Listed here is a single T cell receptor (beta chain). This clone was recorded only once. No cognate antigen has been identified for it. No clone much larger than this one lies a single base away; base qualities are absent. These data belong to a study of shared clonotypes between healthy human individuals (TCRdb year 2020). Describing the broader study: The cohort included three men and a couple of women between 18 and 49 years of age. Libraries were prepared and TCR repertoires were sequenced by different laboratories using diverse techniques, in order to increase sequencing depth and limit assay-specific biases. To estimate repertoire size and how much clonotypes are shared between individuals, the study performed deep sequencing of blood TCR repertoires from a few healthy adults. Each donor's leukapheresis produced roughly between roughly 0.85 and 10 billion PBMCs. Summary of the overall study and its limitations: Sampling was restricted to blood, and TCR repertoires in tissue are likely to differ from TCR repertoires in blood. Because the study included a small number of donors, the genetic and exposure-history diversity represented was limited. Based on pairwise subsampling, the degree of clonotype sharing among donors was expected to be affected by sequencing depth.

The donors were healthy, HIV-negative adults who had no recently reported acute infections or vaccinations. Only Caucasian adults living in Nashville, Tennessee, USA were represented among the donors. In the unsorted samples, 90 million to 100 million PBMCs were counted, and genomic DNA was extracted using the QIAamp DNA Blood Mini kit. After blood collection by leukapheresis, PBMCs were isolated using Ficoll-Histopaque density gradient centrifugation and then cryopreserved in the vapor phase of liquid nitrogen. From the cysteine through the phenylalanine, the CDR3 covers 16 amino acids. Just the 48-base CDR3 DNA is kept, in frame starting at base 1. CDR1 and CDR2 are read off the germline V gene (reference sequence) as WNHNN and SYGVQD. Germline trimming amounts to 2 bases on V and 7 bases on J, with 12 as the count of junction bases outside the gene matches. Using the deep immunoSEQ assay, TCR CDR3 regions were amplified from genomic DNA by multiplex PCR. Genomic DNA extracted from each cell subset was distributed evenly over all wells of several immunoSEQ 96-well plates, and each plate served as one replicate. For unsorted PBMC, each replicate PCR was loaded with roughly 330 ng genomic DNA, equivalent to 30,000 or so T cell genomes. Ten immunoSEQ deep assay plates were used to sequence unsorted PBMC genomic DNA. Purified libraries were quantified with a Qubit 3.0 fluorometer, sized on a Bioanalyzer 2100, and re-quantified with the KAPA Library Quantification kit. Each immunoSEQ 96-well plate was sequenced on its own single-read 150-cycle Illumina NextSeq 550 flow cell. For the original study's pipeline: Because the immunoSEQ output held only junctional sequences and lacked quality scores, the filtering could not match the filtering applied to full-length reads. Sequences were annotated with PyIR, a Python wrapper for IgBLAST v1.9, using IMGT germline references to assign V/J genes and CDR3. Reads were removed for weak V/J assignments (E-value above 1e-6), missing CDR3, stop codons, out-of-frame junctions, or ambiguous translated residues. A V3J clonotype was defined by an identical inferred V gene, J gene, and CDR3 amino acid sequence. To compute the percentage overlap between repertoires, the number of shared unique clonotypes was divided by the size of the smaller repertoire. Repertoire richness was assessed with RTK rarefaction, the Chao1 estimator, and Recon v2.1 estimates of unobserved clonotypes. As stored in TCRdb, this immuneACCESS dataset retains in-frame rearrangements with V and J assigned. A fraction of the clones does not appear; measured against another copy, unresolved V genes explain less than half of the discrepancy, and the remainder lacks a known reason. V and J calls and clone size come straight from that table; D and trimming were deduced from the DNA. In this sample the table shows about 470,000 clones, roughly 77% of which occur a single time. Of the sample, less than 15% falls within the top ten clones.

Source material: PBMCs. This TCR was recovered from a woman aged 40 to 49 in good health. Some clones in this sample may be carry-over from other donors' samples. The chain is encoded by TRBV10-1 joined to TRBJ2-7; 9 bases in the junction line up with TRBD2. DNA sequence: TGCGCCAGCAGTGAGATGCCAGCGGGAGGTTTTTTTGAGCAGTACTTC. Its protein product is CASSEMPAGGFFEQYF.